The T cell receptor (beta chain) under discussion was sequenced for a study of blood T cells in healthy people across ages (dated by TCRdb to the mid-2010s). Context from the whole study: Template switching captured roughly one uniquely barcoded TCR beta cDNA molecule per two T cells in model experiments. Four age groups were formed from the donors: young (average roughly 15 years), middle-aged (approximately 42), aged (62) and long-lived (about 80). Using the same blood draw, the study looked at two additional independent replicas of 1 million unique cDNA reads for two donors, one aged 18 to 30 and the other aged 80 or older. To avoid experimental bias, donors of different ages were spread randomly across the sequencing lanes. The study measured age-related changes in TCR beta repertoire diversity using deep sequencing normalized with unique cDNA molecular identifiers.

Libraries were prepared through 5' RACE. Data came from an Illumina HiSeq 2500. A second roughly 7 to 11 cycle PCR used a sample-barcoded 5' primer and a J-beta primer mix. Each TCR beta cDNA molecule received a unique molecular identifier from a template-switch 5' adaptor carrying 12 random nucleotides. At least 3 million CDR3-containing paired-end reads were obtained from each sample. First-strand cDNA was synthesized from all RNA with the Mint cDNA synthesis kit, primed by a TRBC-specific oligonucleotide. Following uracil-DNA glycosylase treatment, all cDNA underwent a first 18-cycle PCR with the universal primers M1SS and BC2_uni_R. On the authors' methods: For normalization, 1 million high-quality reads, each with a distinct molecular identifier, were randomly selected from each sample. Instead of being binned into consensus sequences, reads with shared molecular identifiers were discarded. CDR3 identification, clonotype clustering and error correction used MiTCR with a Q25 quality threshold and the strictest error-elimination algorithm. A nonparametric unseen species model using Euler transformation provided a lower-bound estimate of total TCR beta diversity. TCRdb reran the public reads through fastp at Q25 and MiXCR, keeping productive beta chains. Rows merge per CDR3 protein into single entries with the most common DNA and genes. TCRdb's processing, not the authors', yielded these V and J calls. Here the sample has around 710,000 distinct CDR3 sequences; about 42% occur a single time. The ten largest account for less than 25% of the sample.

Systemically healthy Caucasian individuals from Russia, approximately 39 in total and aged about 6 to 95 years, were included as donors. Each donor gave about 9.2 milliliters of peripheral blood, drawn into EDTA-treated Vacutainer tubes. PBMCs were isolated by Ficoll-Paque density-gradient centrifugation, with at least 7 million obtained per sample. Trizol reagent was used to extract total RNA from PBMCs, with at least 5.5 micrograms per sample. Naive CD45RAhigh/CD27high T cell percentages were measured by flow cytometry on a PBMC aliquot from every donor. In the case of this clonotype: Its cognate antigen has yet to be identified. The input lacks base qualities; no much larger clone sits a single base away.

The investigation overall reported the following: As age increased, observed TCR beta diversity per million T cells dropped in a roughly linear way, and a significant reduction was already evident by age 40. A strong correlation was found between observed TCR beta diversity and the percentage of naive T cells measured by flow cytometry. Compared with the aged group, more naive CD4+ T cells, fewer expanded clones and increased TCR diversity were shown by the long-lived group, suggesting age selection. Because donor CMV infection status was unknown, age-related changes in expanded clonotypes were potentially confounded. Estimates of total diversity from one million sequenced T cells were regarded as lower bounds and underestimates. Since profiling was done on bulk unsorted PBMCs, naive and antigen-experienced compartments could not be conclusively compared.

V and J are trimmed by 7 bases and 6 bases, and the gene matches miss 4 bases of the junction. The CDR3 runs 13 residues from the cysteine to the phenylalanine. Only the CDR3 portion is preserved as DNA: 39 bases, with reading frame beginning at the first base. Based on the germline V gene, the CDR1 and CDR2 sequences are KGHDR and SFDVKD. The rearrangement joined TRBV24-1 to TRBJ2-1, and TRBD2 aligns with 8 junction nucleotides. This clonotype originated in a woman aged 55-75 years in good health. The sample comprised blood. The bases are TGTGCCACCAGACTAGCGGCCGGCAATGAGCAGTTCTTC. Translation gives CATRLAAGNEQFF.